Shown below are 28 T cell receptor beta chains from a single sample sequenced in a study of blood T cell repertoires in COVID-19. Assay used: immunoSEQ multiplex PCR; TCRdb lists only in-frame clones, some missing. Found here are around 180,000 clones, 80% to 90% of them singletons; the top ten hold under 3.5%. Sequences were obtained from peripheral blood. The receptors come from a man between 60 and 75 years old with acute or convalescent COVID-19.

The chain employs TRBV7-8 and TRBJ2-5; TRBD1 matches at 7 bases. The germline V gene encodes CDR1 SGHVS and CDR2 FQNEAQ. After removal of 2 bases from V and 6 bases from J, the junction contained 3 bases not matched to a gene. The CDR3 is 13 residues long. For the CDR3, the DNA is TGTGCCAGCAGCTTAAGGGACAGTAAGACCCAGTACTTC. It codes for CASSLRDSKTQYF.

This clone appeared a single time. The J gene is TRBJ1-1, the V gene TRBV7-2; D is ambiguous. Trimming took off 0 bases at V and 6 bases at J, with 17 bases between the two ends. Germline V gene sequence: CDR1 SGHTA, CDR2 FQGNSA. The CDR3 has 16 residues. CDR3 nucleotide sequence: TGTGCCAGCAGCTTAGCAGTGTGGGTTGAAGCGGCTGAAGCTTTCTTT. Translating gives CASSLAVWVEAAEAFF. The full variable domain, with the rest looked up from reference TRBV7-2 and TRBJ1-1, is GAGVSQSPSNKVTEKGKDVELRCDPISGHTALYWYRQSLGQGLEFLIYFQGNSAPDKSGLPSDRFSAERTGGSVSTLTIQRTQQEDSAVYLCASSLAVWVEAAEAFFGQGTRLTVV.

CDR3 bases: TGCAGCGTTGTAAGGGGTCGGTACGAGCAGTACTTC. Translated, it gives CSVVRGRYEQYF. The gene calls are TRBV29-1 and TRBJ2-7, with a weak D call TRBD1 (5 bases). There are 12 residues in the CDR3. The germline V and J ends were trimmed by 4 bases and 4 bases, with 11 bases remaining between them. In germline, CDR1 is SQVTM, CDR2 ANQGSEA.

The V gene is TRBV7-2, the J gene TRBJ2-3; the D gene is possibly TRBD1 (5 bases). The CDR3 is 13 amino acids. CDR1 is SGHTA, CDR2 FQGNSA, per germline. Trimming stripped 5 bases from V and 5 bases from J, with 11 bases between. The CDR3 bases are TGTGCCAGCAGCAGCAGGGTTGGAGATACGCAGTATTTT. It codes for CASSSRVGDTQYF.

The V and J genes are TRBV9 and TRBJ2-1; 7 bases fit TRBD2. The CDR3 spans 15 residues. Per germline, CDR1 SGDLS and CDR2 YYNGEE. Trimming removed 2 bases from V and 4 bases from J; junction bases left unmatched: 6. CDR3 coding DNA: TGTGCCAGCAGCGTTTCTACGGGGGGTTACAATGAGCAGTTCTTC. Its translation: CASSVSTGGYNEQFF. The entire variable domain, with the rest obtained from reference TRBV9 and TRBJ2-1, is as follows: DSGVTQTPKHLITATGQRVTLRCSPRSGDLSVYWYQQSLDQGLQFLIQYYNGEERAKGNILERFSAQQFPDLHSELNLSSLELGDSALYFCASSVSTGGYNEQFFGPGTRLTVL.

The chain combines TRBV6-5 with TRBJ2-3, with 8 nucleotides matching TRBD2. Germline V gene sequence: CDR1 MNHEY, CDR2 SVGAGI. V trimming: 9 bases; J trimming: 0 bases; junction bases outside the gene matches: 2. The CDR3 totals 13 residues. The CDR3 here is CASSSGSTDTQYF. In DNA form, the CDR3 reads TGTGCCAGTTCTAGCGGGAGCACAGATACGCAGTATTTT.

This clone was detected only a few times. The J gene is TRBJ1-5, the V gene TRBV6-5; D remains ambiguous. The germline CDR1 and CDR2 sequences are MNHEY and SVGAGI. This CDR3 is built from 15 residues. Trimming removed 6 bases from V and 2 bases from J, with 14 bases in between. The CDR3 loop is CASRAPGRGNQPQHF. CDR3 DNA: TGTGCCAGCAGAGCCCCCGGGAGGGGCAATCAGCCCCAGCATTTT.

The chain recombines TRBV27 with TRBJ2-5; tentative D call: TRBD2 (6 bases). Germline CDR1 is MNHEY and CDR2 is SMNVEV (reference sequence). V dropped 4 bases and J dropped 5 bases, with 14 bases sitting between them. The CDR3 runs 14 residues. DNA of the CDR3: TGTGCCAGCAGTTCACCCGGCCGGGAGGAGACCCAGTACTTC. This encodes CASSSPGREETQYF.

This clone was seen a few times. V is TRBV28 and J is TRBJ2-1; the match to TRBD1 covers 9 bases. This CDR3 has 16 residues. Germline CDR1 and CDR2: MDHEN and SYDVKM. V shed 3 bases, J shed 5 bases, and the junction held 8 bases outside the gene matches. This CDR3 is CASSFAGTGSDNEQFF. CDR3 coding DNA: TGTGCCAGCAGTTTTGCTGGGACAGGGTCTGACAATGAGCAGTTCTTC.

This chain uses TRBV30 with TRBJ1-5, with D unclear. The CDR3 extends over 14 amino acids. V was trimmed by 3 bases and J by 0 bases, leaving 9 bases between them. The germline CDR1 and CDR2 sequences are GTSNPN and SVGIG (reference sequence). The CDR3 spells CAWSAGSSNQPQHF. In DNA form, the CDR3 reads TGTGCCTGGAGCGCGGGCAGTAGCAATCAGCCCCAGCATTTT.

V is TRBV5-4 and J is TRBJ2-1; 7 bases are shared with TRBD2. J lost 1 base, V lost 9 bases, and 4 bases had no gene match. CDR1 and CDR2 from the germline V gene are SGHNT and YYREEE (reference sequence). The CDR3 covers 13 residues. CDR3 sequence (DNA): TGTGCCACCGACGGGAGGTCCTACAATGAGCAGTTCTTC. Amino acids: CATDGRSYNEQFF.

J is TRBJ1-1 and V is TRBV25-1; no firm D call. The ends were cut back, 7 bases at V and 3 bases at J, with 6 bases in the middle. This CDR3 is built from 11 residues. Germline V gene lookup returns CDR1 MGHDK and CDR2 SYGVNS. CDR3 sequence: CASIGYTEAFF. CDR3 in DNA: TGTGCCAGCATCGGGTACACTGAAGCTTTCTTT.

The chain carries TRBV6-5 and TRBJ2-7; possible D gene TRBD1, 5 bases. The CDR3 extends over 14 amino acids. Germline CDR1 and CDR2: MNHEY and SVGAGI. The V end lost 8 bases, the J end lost 1 base, and 15 bases lay between the germline ends. The CDR3 bases are TGTGCCAGCGGTCGGAGCCGACAGTCCTACGAGCAGTACTTC. As protein: CASGRSRQSYEQYF.

The V gene is TRBV9, the J gene TRBJ2-3; TRBD2 matches 7 bases. The CDR3 is 15 residues long. The germline CDR1 and CDR2 sequences are SGDLS and YYNGEE. V trimming: 1 base; J trimming: 2 bases; junction bases outside the gene matches: 4. CDR3 residues: CASSVRAGVTDTQYF. The CDR3, as DNA: TGTGCCAGCAGCGTAAGGGCGGGGGTCACAGATACGCAGTATTTT. Complete variable domain (other parts from reference TRBV9 and TRBJ2-3): DSGVTQTPKHLITATGQRVTLRCSPRSGDLSVYWYQQSLDQGLQFLIQYYNGEERAKGNILERFSAQQFPDLHSELNLSSLELGDSALYFCASSVRAGVTDTQYFGPGTRLTVL.

This rearrangement joins TRBV12-3 or TRBV12-4 to TRBJ1-1; 8 bases match TRBD1. The CDR3 is 13 residues long. Unmatched junction bases numbered 6, after V lost 7 bases and J lost 5 bases. CDR3 protein: CASTQGAGTEAFF. The DNA of the CDR3 is TGTGCCAGCACCCAGGGGGCGGGTACTGAAGCTTTCTTT.

This clone was picked up a small number of times. The CDR3 protein is CASSQDSASVYEQYF. The CDR3 DNA sequence: TGTGCCAGCAGCCAAGATTCGGCTAGCGTGTACGAGCAGTACTTC. The chain employs TRBV3-1 (or the pseudogene TRBV3-2) and TRBJ2-7; possibly TRBD2 for D (6 bases). From germline, CDR1 is LGHDT and CDR2 YNNKEL (reference sequence). The CDR3 extends over 15 amino acids. V was clipped by 0 bases and J by 4 bases, with 13 bases between them.

The CDR3 bases are TGTGCCAGCAGCGCCCAGGTGGGGGGTTCCTACGAGCAGTACTTC. This sequence encodes CASSAQVGGSYEQYF. J is TRBJ2-7 and V is TRBV9; D may be TRBD2 (6 bases). With 3 bases removed from V and 1 base from J, the gap between germline ends came to 14 bases. From germline, CDR1 is SGDLS and CDR2 YYNGEE. This CDR3 is 15 amino acids long.

The table lists this clone with a few counts. The chain uses TRBV6-2 or TRBV6-3 and TRBJ2-2; D unresolved. This CDR3 contains 14 residues. Trimming cost V 0 bases and J 4 bases, with 6 bases left between them. Germline values: CDR1 MNHEY, CDR2 SVGEGT. CDR3 in DNA: TGTGCCAGCAGTTACTCTGTGCGCACCGGGGAGCTGTTTTTT. This codes for CASSYSVRTGELFF.

The J gene is TRBJ1-6, the V gene TRBV2, with no clear D. Germline CDR1 SNHLY, CDR2 FYNNEI. Trimming cost V 0 bases and J 6 bases, with 12 bases left between them. The CDR3 length is 16 residues. CDR3 nucleotide sequence: TGTGCCAGCAGTGAAGCGCTTCGGGGTGGTAATTCACCCCTCCACTTT. Translating gives CASSEALRGGNSPLHF.

The chain is built from TRBV11-2 and TRBJ2-7; possibly TRBD2 for D (5 bases). This CDR3 spans 14 amino acids. Trimming stripped 5 bases from V and 1 base from J, with 12 bases between. Germline loops: CDR1 SGHAT, CDR2 FQNNGV. In DNA, the CDR3 is TGTGCCAGCAGCGGAGGAGAATCGTCCTACGAGCAGTACTTC. This gives the protein CASSGGESSYEQYF.

The rearrangement links TRBV28 to TRBJ1-2, with 12 bases lining up with TRBD1. With 4 bases clipped from V and 8 bases from J, the junction kept 8 bases outside the gene matches. Germline V gene data show CDR1 as MDHEN and CDR2 as SYDVKM. The CDR3 has 15 amino acids. The CDR3, as DNA: TGTGCCAGCAGTTCTCCGGGACAGGGGGCGAGAGGCTACACCTTC. This gives the protein CASSSPGQGARGYTF.

The chain employs TRBV6-5 and TRBJ1-2; 7 bases agree with TRBD1. CDR3 length equals 15 residues. CDR1 is MNHEY, CDR2 SVGAGI, per germline. The V and J ends lost 6 bases and 4 bases, in that order; junction bases with no gene match: 11. CDR3 bases: TGTGCCAGCAGGAACTCCGGGACAGAAGTCTATGGCTACACCTTC. This encodes CASRNSGTEVYGYTF.

The J gene is TRBJ2-5, the V gene TRBV2; 8 bases map to TRBD2. The J segment lost 1 base and the V segment lost 3 bases, leaving 4 bases of the junction unmatched. Per the germline V gene, CDR1 is SNHLY and CDR2 is FYNNEI. The CDR3 is 15 residues long. Here the CDR3 DNA reads TGTGCCAGCAGTGAGAATCGGGGGGGCCAAGAGACCCAGTACTTC. Its translation: CASSENRGGQETQYF.

This clone is a singleton in its sample. This chain connects TRBV19 to TRBJ2-3, with D possibly matching TRBD1 (6 bases). CDR1 and CDR2 (germline): LNHDA, SQIVND (reference sequence). V was pared by 7 bases and J by 1 base, with 9 bases between. The CDR3 runs 13 residues. The CDR3 nucleotides are TGTGCCAGTATTGCAGGGGGCACAGATACGCAGTATTTT. Its translation: CASIAGGTDTQYF.

The chain joins TRBV25-1 to TRBJ2-2, with D maybe TRBD1 (6 bases). Trimming shortened V by 1 base and J by 1 base, and 7 bases separated the two germline ends. This CDR3 is built from 15 residues. Germline loops: CDR1 MGHDK, CDR2 SYGVNS. The CDR3 nucleotides are TGTGCCAGCAGTGAATTGGACAGGAACACCGGGGAGCTGTTTTTT. Its translation is CASSELDRNTGELFF.

The gene calls are TRBV6-5 and TRBJ1-1; D remains unclear. Per germline, CDR1 MNHEY and CDR2 SVGAGI. Trimming removed 0 bases at V and 10 bases at J, with 12 bases between. This CDR3 spans 13 amino acids. The CDR3 region has the DNA TGTGCCAGCAGTTACTCAGCCCAAACCCGAGCTTTCTTT. This encodes CASSYSAQTRAFF.

This chain links TRBV10-3 with TRBJ2-1, with a tentative D call TRBD2 (5 bases). Trimming left V 4 bases short and J 0 bases short, with 13 bases between. This CDR3 comprises 16 residues. The germline gives CDR1 ENHRY, CDR2 SYGVKD. The CDR3 DNA reads as TGTGCCATCAGTGGCGGGCCTGGCGGCTCCTACAATGAGCAGTTCTTC. This gives the protein CAISGGPGGSYNEQFF.

The chain couples TRBV28 to TRBJ2-5, with no clear D. There are 14 residues in the CDR3. The V end lost 2 bases, the J end lost 0 bases, and 7 bases lay between the germline ends. Germline-derived CDR1 and CDR2 are MDHEN and SYDVKM. The chain's CDR3 is CASSLGQDQETQYF. The CDR3 bases are TGTGCCAGCAGTTTAGGGCAGGACCAAGAGACCCAGTACTTC.